A single sample gave rise to the 32 T cell receptor beta chains below, sequenced in a study of early T cells in non-severe SARS-CoV-2 infection. MiXCR, applied by TCRdb to the 5' RACE reads, yields one record per CDR3 protein. The profile shows around 79,000 distinct CDR3 sequences, 10% to 12% of them singletons. The sequences come from whole blood, collected at baseline. Source of these receptors: an adult who was a healthcare worker with PCR-confirmed SARS-CoV-2 infection or an uninfected control (not recorded which).

In its sample, this clonotype was seen many times. The J gene is TRBJ2-5, the V gene TRBV7-8; D gene ambiguous. This CDR3 is 17 amino acids long. The germline CDR1 and CDR2 sequences are SGHVS and FQNEAQ. V was trimmed by 1 base and J by 0 bases, leaving 15 bases between them. The DNA of the CDR3 is TGTGCCAGCAGCTTAGTAACCCCGGCCCAGTACCAAGAGACCCAGTACTTC. Residues: CASSLVTPAQYQETQYF.

This chain links TRBV29-1 with TRBJ2-1; possibly TRBD2 for D (6 bases). The CDR3 length is 13 residues. From germline, CDR1 is SQVTM and CDR2 ANQGSEA. Deletions cut 7 bases from V and 7 bases from J, with 17 bases between. The CDR3 sequence: CSGRLLGGNEQFF. The CDR3 nucleotides are TGCAGCGGACGTTTGTTAGGAGGGAATGAGCAGTTCTTC.

In its sample, this clonotype was seen a few times. The CDR3 region is CASSLEVIQETQYF. The CDR3 region has the DNA TGTGCCAGCAGCTTAGAAGTGATCCAAGAGACCCAGTACTTC. This chain links TRBV7-2 with TRBJ2-5; D is undetermined. Germline V gene sequence: CDR1 SGHTA, CDR2 FQGNSA. Between the trimmed V and J ends, which lost 1 base and 1 base, there was a span of 7 bases. The length of the CDR3 is 14 residues.

This clonotype appeared many times. This chain links TRBV7-2 with TRBJ1-5, with D uncertain. The germline V gene has CDR1 SGHTA and CDR2 FQGNSA. V was shortened by 3 bases and J by 2 bases, with 11 bases between the two germline ends. CDR3 length equals 15 residues. The DNA for the CDR3 is TGTGCCAGCAGCTTGGTAGGGAAAGGCAATCAGCCCCAGCATTTT. It is translated as CASSLVGKGNQPQHF.

This chain joins TRBV6-2 or TRBV6-3 and TRBJ2-5; tentatively, D is TRBD2 (5 bases). V lost 4 bases and J lost 4, with 13 bases in between. The germline V gene encodes CDR1 MNHEY and CDR2 SVGEGT. The CDR3 contains 14 residues. CDR3 nucleotide sequence: TGTGCCAGCAGTTTTCTAGCAATAAGAGAGACCCAGTACTTC. Protein: CASSFLAIRETQYF.

This clonotype was found many times. The chain employs TRBV29-1 and TRBJ2-1, with D perhaps matching TRBD1 or TRBD2 (5 bases each). CDR1 and CDR2 from the germline V gene are SQVTM and ANQGSEA. The CDR3 runs to 12 residues. Between the trimmed V and J ends, which lost 4 bases and 3 bases, there was a span of 7 bases. The CDR3 protein is CSVGDVYNEQFF. In nucleotides, the CDR3 is TGCAGCGTTGGGGACGTCTACAATGAGCAGTTCTTC.

This clonotype was counted ten times or more. The genes are TRBV18 and TRBJ1-2, with TRBD1 matching 8 bases. After removal of 3 bases from V and 7 bases from J, the junction contained 10 bases not matched to a gene. Looked up from germline, CDR1 is KGHSH and CDR2 is LQKENI. CDR3 size: 15 residues. The CDR3 protein is CASSPSGQGVPGYTF. CDR3 DNA: TGTGCCAGCTCACCGTCCGGACAGGGCGTGCCTGGCTACACCTTC.

The table lists this clonotype with many counts. The gene calls are TRBV2 and TRBJ1-1; 7 nucleotides agree with TRBD1. V trimming: 10 bases; J trimming: 8 bases; junction bases outside the gene matches: 7. The length of the CDR3 is 11 residues. Per the germline V gene, CDR1 is SNHLY and CDR2 is FYNNEI. CDR3 DNA sequence: TGTGCCACCCGGGGGACAGTCGAAGCTTTCTTT. This gives the protein CATRGTVEAFF.

The genes are TRBV28 and TRBJ1-4; TRBD1 aligns across 9 bases. V was clipped by 0 bases and J by 7 bases; unmatched bases: 3. This CDR3 has 15 residues. CDR1 is MDHEN, CDR2 SYDVKM, per germline. CDR3 protein: CASSLWGQGSEKLFF. CDR3 in DNA: TGTGCCAGCAGTTTATGGGGACAGGGAAGTGAAAAACTGTTTTTT.

The rearrangement links TRBV18 to TRBJ2-3; D gene unclear. Trimming pared 2 bases from V and 0 bases from J, leaving 12 bases between. This CDR3 region has 16 residues. Germline V gene lookup returns CDR1 KGHSH and CDR2 LQKENI. CDR3 coding DNA: TGTGCCAGCTCACCAGAAGCTAGAACTAGCACAGATACGCAGTATTTT. Its translation: CASSPEARTSTDTQYF.

There are many counts of this clonotype. CDR3 sequence reads: CSARDLPGVGNEQFF. The CDR3 nucleotides read TGCAGTGCTAGAGATTTACCAGGGGTGGGCAATGAGCAGTTCTTC. This sequence joins TRBV20-1 and TRBJ2-1; perhaps TRBD1 as D (6 bases). The CDR3 is 15 residues long. With 0 bases removed from V and 6 bases from J, the gap between germline ends came to 15 bases. Per germline, CDR1 DFQATT and CDR2 SNEGSKA (reference sequence).

The chain employs TRBV5-1 and TRBJ1-4; no firm D call. Looked up from germline, CDR1 is SGHRS and CDR2 is YFSETQ. The CDR3 totals 16 residues. Trimming shortened V by 0 bases and J by 0 bases, and 9 bases separated the two germline ends. CDR3 in amino acids: CASSLAAVATNEKLFF. In DNA form, the CDR3 reads TGCGCCAGCAGCTTGGCCGCCGTTGCAACTAATGAAAAACTGTTTTTT.

The chain couples TRBV12-5 to TRBJ1-1; D possibly corresponds to TRBD1 (5 bases). The CDR3 runs to 16 residues. Trimming shortened V by 0 bases and J by 1 base, and 12 bases separated the two germline ends. Germline lookup yields CDR1 LGHNT and CDR2 FRNRAP. The CDR3, as DNA: TGTGCTAGTGGTTTGGTACAGGAGGTATGGAACACTGAAGCTTTCTTT. Protein: CASGLVQEVWNTEAFF.

The chain is built from TRBV5-5 and TRBJ1-2; no clear D. Per germline, CDR1 SGHKS and CDR2 YYEKEE (reference sequence). This CDR3 has 14 amino acids. Trimming took off 0 bases at V and 2 bases at J, with 8 bases between the two ends. The CDR3 is CASSLAEVNYGYTF. For the CDR3, the DNA is TGTGCCAGCAGCTTGGCCGAGGTCAACTATGGCTACACCTTC.

In this sample, this clonotype turned up a few times. The chain uses TRBV9 and TRBJ2-7; 9 positions match TRBD1. Germline CDR1 and CDR2: SGDLS and YYNGEE. Trimming cost V 4 bases and J 3 bases; bases outside gene matches: 11. CDR3 size: 16 residues. The CDR3 sequence is CASSPWTGEGDYEQYF. The CDR3 nucleotides read TGTGCCAGCAGCCCGTGGACAGGGGAAGGAGACTACGAGCAGTACTTC.

CDR3 sequence: CASSLGPVGSSYNSPLHF. The CDR3, as DNA: TGTGCCAGCAGTTTAGGTCCGGTGGGCAGCTCCTATAATTCACCCCTCCACTTT. The chain employs TRBV27 and TRBJ1-6, with D hard to call. This CDR3 contains 18 residues. CDR1 is MNHEY and CDR2 is SMNVEV in the germline V gene (reference sequence). V was shortened by 2 bases and J by 0 bases, with 14 bases between the two germline ends.

The chain has TRBV12-3 or TRBV12-4 and TRBJ1-5, with D possibly being TRBD1 (6 bases). The CDR3 extends over 15 amino acids. V lost 8 bases, J lost 7 bases, and 21 bases lay in between. The CDR3 protein is CASGSPPNGGQPQHF. CDR3 DNA sequence: TGTGCCAGCGGTTCCCCCCCTAATGGGGGCCAGCCCCAGCATTTT.

This clonotype was recorded at least ten times. The chain employs TRBV6-6 and TRBJ1-1; 7 bases fit TRBD1. Looked up from germline, CDR1 is MNHNY and CDR2 is SVGAGI (reference sequence). Unmatched junction bases numbered 10, after V lost 7 bases and J lost 2 bases. The CDR3 extends over 15 amino acids. CDR3 DNA sequence: TGTGCCAGCACCAAGACAGGGTCGGGAAACACTGAAGCTTTCTTT. Protein: CASTKTGSGNTEAFF.

The rearrangement uses TRBV9 and TRBJ2-2; the D gene is possibly TRBD2 (5 bases). CDR3 size: 16 residues. V lost 0 bases and J 0 bases, leaving 9 bases between the germline ends. The germline gives CDR1 SGDLS, CDR2 YYNGEE. CDR3 amino acids: CASSVGEGTNTGELFF. The DNA of the CDR3 is TGTGCCAGCAGCGTAGGCGAGGGAACGAACACCGGGGAGCTGTTTTTT. Full variable domain (outside the CDR3, taken from reference TRBV9 and TRBJ2-2): DSGVTQTPKHLITATGQRVTLRCSPRSGDLSVYWYQQSLDQGLQFLIQYYNGEERAKGNILERFSAQQFPDLHSELNLSSLELGDSALYFCASSVGEGTNTGELFFGEGSRLTVL.

The gene calls are TRBV11-2 and TRBJ2-1; 11 nucleotides align to TRBD2. In germline, CDR1 is SGHAT, CDR2 FQNNGV. This CDR3 spans 19 amino acids. With 1 base clipped from V and 4 bases from J, the junction kept 12 bases outside the gene matches. This CDR3 is CASSLARGMTSGAYNEQFF. In nucleotides, the CDR3 is TGTGCCAGCAGCTTAGCTCGTGGAATGACTAGCGGGGCGTACAATGAGCAGTTCTTC.

The chain employs TRBV5-1 and TRBJ2-3; 10 bases are shared with TRBD1. The germline gives CDR1 SGHRS, CDR2 YFSETQ. V was pared by 0 bases and J by 8 bases, with 0 bases of the junction left unmatched. The CDR3 is made up of 13 amino acids. CDR3 bases: TGCGCCAGCAGCTTGGGGACAGGGGGTACGCAGTATTTT. It yields the protein CASSLGTGGTQYF.

This clonotype was recorded at least ten times. The V call is TRBV9, the J call TRBJ1-2; D gene uncertain. CDR1 is SGDLS, CDR2 YYNGEE, per germline. The V and J ends lost 2 bases and 2 bases respectively, with 7 bases between them. This CDR3 comprises 13 residues. CDR3 sequence reads: CASSVTENYGYTF. In nucleotides, the CDR3 is TGTGCCAGCAGCGTGACGGAGAACTATGGCTACACCTTC.

This clonotype turned up a few times. The chain carries TRBV5-5 and TRBJ2-7; D may be TRBD1 (6 bases). The CDR3 loop spans 14 amino acids. Germline V gene data show CDR1 as SGHKS and CDR2 as YYEKEE (reference sequence). V was shortened by 4 bases and J by 2 bases, with 13 bases between the two germline ends. The CDR3 bases are TGTGCCAGCAGCCCAGCTGGACAGACCTACGAGCAGTACTTC. Protein product: CASSPAGQTYEQYF.

This clonotype was counted at least ten times. The chain links TRBV12-3 or TRBV12-4 to TRBJ2-5; 11 positions agree with TRBD1. V shed 5 bases and J 4 bases; nucleotides not matched to a gene: 6. CDR3 length equals 15 residues. CDR3: CASSPTGTGGETQYF. CDR3 sequence (DNA): TGTGCCAGCAGTCCCACCGGGACAGGGGGAGAGACCCAGTACTTC.

Ten or more counts support this clonotype. The gene calls are TRBV20-1 and TRBJ1-1; D remains unclear. This CDR3 contains 13 residues. CDR1 is DFQATT and CDR2 is SNEGSKA in the germline V gene (reference sequence). Trimming took 2 bases from V and 0 from J, leaving 7 bases between them. CDR3 nucleotide sequence: TGCAGTGCTAGAAAGGACTTGAACACTGAAGCTTTCTTT. Translation gives CSARKDLNTEAFF.

The V call is TRBV11-2, the J call TRBJ2-2, with a weak D call TRBD1 (6 bases). Trimming removed 5 bases at V and 0 bases at J, with 10 bases between. This CDR3 comprises 15 residues. Germline V gene lookup returns CDR1 SGHAT and CDR2 FQNNGV. CDR3 nucleotide sequence: TGTGCCAGCAGCCCCGGACAGTCGAACACCGGGGAGCTGTTTTTT. This encodes CASSPGQSNTGELFF.

This clonotype was recorded many times. The rearrangement joins TRBV6-5 to TRBJ1-2, with 7 bases matching TRBD1. V shed 2 bases and J 3 bases; nucleotides not matched to a gene: 6. The CDR3 length is 15 residues. Germline V gives CDR1 MNHEY, CDR2 SVGAGI. CDR3 region: CASSYPAGGYYGYTF. The CDR3 coding sequence is TGTGCCAGCAGTTACCCGGCAGGGGGATACTATGGCTACACCTTC.

This clonotype was seen many times. The chain is built from TRBV4-1 and TRBJ1-3; the D is unclear. CDR3 length equals 15 residues. The V gene's germline CDR1 is MGHRA and CDR2 YSYEKL. V was cut by 0 bases and J by 0 bases, with 6 bases left in between. This CDR3 is CASSQDLNSGNTIYF. The CDR3, as DNA: TGCGCCAGCAGCCAAGACCTAAACTCTGGAAACACCATATATTTT.

Many counts were recorded for this clonotype. CDR3 loop: CASSHTGDTEAFF. CDR3 in DNA: TGTGCCAGTAGTCATACAGGGGACACTGAAGCTTTCTTT. The gene calls are TRBV19 and TRBJ1-1; 7 nucleotides align to TRBD1. J was trimmed by 3 bases and V by 5 bases; bases with no gene match: 3. The germline V gene has CDR1 LNHDA and CDR2 SQIVND (reference sequence). CDR3 length: 13 amino acids.

This clonotype was seen many times. This rearrangement joins TRBV6-4 to TRBJ2-1; D possibly corresponds to TRBD2 (6 bases). Germline V CDR1 and CDR2: MRHNA, SNTAGT. V was cut by 3 bases and J by 8 bases, with 14 bases left in between. The CDR3 covers 14 residues. In DNA, the CDR3 is TGTGCCAGCAGTGAGGAGGGCCCAAGTCATGAGCAGTTCTTC. Its protein product is CASSEEGPSHEQFF.

The table lists this clonotype with many counts. This chain uses TRBV6-2 or TRBV6-3 with TRBJ2-2; no clear D. Germline-derived CDR1 and CDR2 are MNHEY and SVGEGT. V was clipped by 4 bases and J by 3 bases, with 3 bases between them. The CDR3 spans 12 residues. In nucleotides, the CDR3 is TGTGCCAGCAGTTTCTACACCGGGGAGCTGTTTTTT. The encoded protein is CASSFYTGELFF.

This chain uses TRBV20-1 with TRBJ2-7; 9 bases align to TRBD1. With 1 base clipped from V and 2 bases from J, the junction kept 3 bases outside the gene matches. The CDR3 spans 14 residues. Germline V CDR1 and CDR2: DFQATT, SNEGSKA (reference sequence). The CDR3 sequence: CSARGDREPYEQYF. CDR3 in DNA: TGCAGTGCTAGAGGGGACAGGGAACCCTACGAGCAGTACTTC.